In its sample, the clone carrying this T cell receptor (beta chain) was seen many times. Its antigen is not known. The data were obtained in a study of T cells in Graves' hyperthyroidism and ophthalmopathy. Study-wide results and limits: Most clonotypes that expanded in the thyroid above 0.001 also showed up in blood.

Among the patients, aged 18 to 65, hyperthyroidism was newly diagnosed and had lasted under 2 months. The blood sample dates from first hyperthyroidism diagnosis, preceding any ophthalmopathy symptoms. The PBMCs were sourced from fresh peripheral blood (around 9.3 ml). The germline V gene has CDR1 LNHNV and CDR2 YYDKDF (reference sequence). With 2 bases clipped from V and 2 bases from J, the junction kept 8 bases outside the gene matches. The CDR3 totals 16 residues. Researchers amplified the TCR beta CDR3 regions from RNA transcripts. First-round RT-PCR of the TCR CDR3 relied on the HTBI primer set. MiXCR, applied by TCRdb to the multiplex PCR reads, yields one record per CDR3 protein. The sample consists of around 280,000 distinct CDR3 sequences, roughly 15% of them appearing once.

This clonotype was obtained from a woman between 25 and 40 years old with Graves' hyperthyroidism that later progressed to Graves' ophthalmopathy. V and J are TRBV15 and TRBJ2-7; 8 positions match TRBD1. The sequencing sample was made of blood. The CDR3 is CATSRRQGTSPYEQYF. For the CDR3, the DNA is TGTGCCACCAGCAGACGACAGGGGACCTCGCCCTACGAGCAGTACTTC.